A selection of T cell receptor beta chains follows, all from one sample in a study of blood T cell dynamics during melanoma immunotherapy. Assay: immunoSEQ multiplex PCR; the TCRdb copy retains only in-frame clones and omits some. The sample records a few thousand clones, roughly 90% being singletons. Sequenced here: blood, sampled from a patient treated with checkpoint blockade. The receptors come from a human donor with melanoma. Each CDR3 is given with its conserved first and last residue. The order of the fields is clone size, J gene, D gene, CDR3 length, V gene, CDR3 DNA, CDR3 protein. A D gene is named only where the DNA matches it firmly. Size tells how often a clone was seen (once, few, many) or the class of an expanded clone, and some rows leave it out.

size: NA; J: TRBJ2-1; D: NA; length: 11; V: TRBV6-5; DNA: TGTGCCAGCAGTACCTGGGGTGAGCAGTTCTTC; CDR3: CASSTWGEQFF
size: few; J: TRBJ1-4; D: NA; length: 14; V: TRBV7-1; DNA: TGTGCCAGCAGCTCCCCCAACCCCAATGAAAAACTGTTTTTT; CDR3: CASSSPNPNEKLFF
size: NA; J: TRBJ2-7; D: TRBD1; length: 16; V: TRBV11-1; DNA: TGTGCCAGCAGCTTCACTCCGGGACAGCTTTCCTACGAGCAGTACTTC; CDR3: CASSFTPGQLSYEQYF
size: NA; J: TRBJ2-2; D: TRBD1; length: 15; V: TRBV19; DNA: TGTGCCAGTAGTATTGGACAGGGTGGTGACGGGGAGCTGTTTTTT; CDR3: CASSIGQGGDGELFF
size: NA; J: TRBJ2-6; D: TRBD1; length: 19; V: TRBV4-1; DNA: TGCGCCAGCAGCCAAGGAACCGGGACAGGAGGGGCTGGGGCCAACGTCCTGACTTTC; CDR3: CASSQGTGTGGAGANVLTF
size: NA; J: TRBJ2-2; D: TRBD1; length: 16; V: TRBV5-4; DNA: TGTGCCAGCAGACGTCCGGGACAGGGTGGGACCGGGGAGCTGTTTTTT; CDR3: CASRRPGQGGTGELFF
size: once; J: TRBJ2-2; D: TRBD2; length: 15; V: TRBV5-1; DNA: TGCGCCAGCAGCTTAAGCGGGAGTCGGGCCGGGGAGCTGTTTTTT; CDR3: CASSLSGSRAGELFF
size: once; J: TRBJ2-3; D: NA; length: 13; V: TRBV7-3; DNA: TGTGCCAGCAGCTTAAGGATCGCAGATACGCAGTATTTT; CDR3: CASSLRIADTQYF
size: NA; J: TRBJ2-7; D: TRBD2; length: 16; V: TRBV11-2; DNA: TGTGCCAGCAGCCCATATAGCGGGGTGAGCTCCTACGAGCAGTACTTC; CDR3: CASSPYSGVSSYEQYF
size: once; J: TRBJ2-7; D: TRBD1; length: 15; V: TRBV5-1; DNA: TGCGCCAGCAGCCCGCAACAGGGGGCGATGTACGAGCAGTACTTC; CDR3: CASSPQQGAMYEQYF
size: NA; J: TRBJ1-2; D: TRBD1; length: 12; V: TRBV7-9; DNA: TGTGCCAGCAGCCTCCCAGGGGGTGGCTACACCTTC; CDR3: CASSLPGGGYTF
size: NA; J: TRBJ2-7; D: NA; length: 12; V: TRBV11-3; DNA: TGTGCCAGCAGCTTCGGGCGATACGAGCAGTACTTC; CDR3: CASSFGRYEQYF
size: once; J: TRBJ2-5; D: TRBD2; length: 15; V: TRBV30; DNA: TGTGCCTGGAGCGTAGGGCTAGCGGGAGAAGAGACCCAGTACTTC; CDR3: CAWSVGLAGEETQYF
size: NA; J: TRBJ2-7; D: NA; length: 11; V: TRBV20-1; DNA: TGCAGTGCTAGGTACAGCTACGAGCAGTACTTC; CDR3: CSARYSYEQYF
size: NA; J: TRBJ2-5; D: TRBD2; length: 16; V: TRBV5-6; DNA: TGTGCCAGCAGCTTGGGCTCGGGGGGGCTCGGAGAGACCCAGTACTTC; CDR3: CASSLGSGGLGETQYF
size: NA; J: TRBJ1-1; D: NA; length: 13; V: TRBV5-1; DNA: TGCGCCAGCAGCTCAGGACGGGGGGCTGAAGCTTTCTTT; CDR3: CASSSGRGAEAFF
size: NA; J: TRBJ2-3; D: NA; length: 14; V: TRBV4-1; DNA: TGCGCCAGCAGCCAAGATGAGGTGGCAGATACGCAGTATTTT; CDR3: CASSQDEVADTQYF
size: NA; J: TRBJ2-7; D: NA; length: 15; V: TRBV28; DNA: TGTGCCAGCAGTGACCCCGGGACGCACTCCTACGAGCAGTACTTC; CDR3: CASSDPGTHSYEQYF
size: once; J: TRBJ2-2; D: NA; length: 15; V: TRBV9; DNA: TGTGCCAGCAGCCGACGACTGGAGAACACCGGGGAGCTGTTTTTT; CDR3: CASSRRLENTGELFF
size: NA; J: TRBJ1-2; D: NA; length: 13; V: TRBV5-1; DNA: TGCGCCAGCAGCTTTGACTCGGGCTATGGCTACACCTTC; CDR3: CASSFDSGYGYTF
size: once; J: TRBJ2-7; D: NA; length: 13; V: TRBV30; DNA: TGTGCCTGGAGTGTCGGGAGTTACTACGAGCAGTACTTC; CDR3: CAWSVGSYYEQYF
size: NA; J: TRBJ2-3; D: TRBD2; length: 15; V: TRBV7-8; DNA: TGTGCCAGCAGCTTAGGGGGACTAAGCACAGATACGCAGTATTTT; CDR3: CASSLGGLSTDTQYF
size: NA; J: TRBJ2-3; D: TRBD2; length: 15; V: TRBV6-1; DNA: TGTGCCAGCAGCCTAGCGGGAGGGCCGCCAGATACGCAGTATTTT; CDR3: CASSLAGGPPDTQYF
size: NA; J: TRBJ1-2; D: TRBD1; length: 16; V: TRBV7-9; DNA: TGTGCCAGCAGCACCCAGACAGGGCTCTCTAACTATGGCTACACCTTC; CDR3: CASSTQTGLSNYGYTF
size: NA; J: TRBJ1-2; D: NA; length: 13; V: TRBV4-2; DNA: TGTGCCAGCAGCCCCTCGGGCGACTATGGCTACACCTTC; CDR3: CASSPSGDYGYTF
size: NA; J: TRBJ2-1; D: NA; length: 17; V: TRBV9; DNA: TGTGCCAGCAGCGTAGCCCCGACAAGCGGACCCTACAATGAGCAGTTCTTC; CDR3: CASSVAPTSGPYNEQFF
size: NA; J: TRBJ1-4; D: NA; length: 11; V: TRBV20-1; DNA: TGCAGTGCCACATATAATGAAAAACTGTTTTTT; CDR3: CSATYNEKLFF
size: NA; J: TRBJ2-1; D: NA; length: 13; V: TRBV6-4; DNA: TGTGCCAGCAGTAGTAGCCTTAACAATGAGCAGTTCTTC; CDR3: CASSSSLNNEQFF
size: NA; J: TRBJ2-1; D: TRBD2; length: 18; V: TRBV11-3; DNA: TGTGCCAGCAGCTTAGAGGGGACTAGCGGGAGAGGATACAATGAGCAGTTCTTC; CDR3: CASSLEGTSGRGYNEQFF
size: NA; J: TRBJ1-3; D: TRBD1; length: 13; V: TRBV19; DNA: TGTGCCAGGGGACAGGGAACTGGAAACACCATATATTTT; CDR3: CARGQGTGNTIYF
size: once; J: TRBJ2-5; D: NA; length: 13; V: TRBV11-3; DNA: TGTGCCAGCAGCTTAAGCAAACAAGAGACCCAGTACTTC; CDR3: CASSLSKQETQYF
size: NA; J: TRBJ2-3; D: NA; length: 16; V: TRBV2; DNA: TGTGCCAGCAGCGCAAATAGAGGGTTTAGCACAGATACGCAGTATTTT; CDR3: CASSANRGFSTDTQYF
size: NA; J: TRBJ1-1; D: NA; length: 15; V: TRBV19; DNA: TGTGCCAGTAGTATGTATGGAGGTCAGAACACTGAAGCTTTCTTT; CDR3: CASSMYGGQNTEAFF
size: NA; J: TRBJ2-1; D: TRBD2; length: 18; V: TRBV30; DNA: TGTGCCTGGAGTGTAGACCCCGGACTAGCGGCCTCCTACAATGAGCAGTTCTTC; CDR3: CAWSVDPGLAASYNEQFF
size: NA; J: TRBJ1-4; D: NA; length: 12; V: TRBV7-2; DNA: TGTGCCAGCAGCTTCTCAGCTGAAAAACTGTTTTTT; CDR3: CASSFSAEKLFF
size: NA; J: TRBJ2-1; D: NA; length: 14; V: TRBV6-5; DNA: TGTGCCAGCAGCCTACAGGGCTCCTACAATGAGCAGTTCTTC; CDR3: CASSLQGSYNEQFF
size: NA; J: TRBJ2-7; D: NA; length: 16; V: TRBV5-5; DNA: TGTGCCAGCAGCTTGGCCACCTCCTCAGAAGCCTACGAGCAGTACTTC; CDR3: CASSLATSSEAYEQYF
size: NA; J: TRBJ2-3; D: NA; length: 13; V: TRBV6-5; DNA: TGTGCCAGCAGTTACTCGATAACAGATACGCAGTATTTT; CDR3: CASSYSITDTQYF
size: NA; J: TRBJ2-5; D: NA; length: 16; V: TRBV11-2; DNA: TGTGCCAGCAGCTTAAGGGGAGATTGGAGCAGGGAGACCCAGTACTTC; CDR3: CASSLRGDWSRETQYF
size: NA; J: TRBJ1-5; D: NA; length: 14; V: TRBV5-4; DNA: TGTGCCAGCAGCTTGGGAGGCGGCAATCAGCCCCAGCATTTT; CDR3: CASSLGGGNQPQHF
size: few; J: TRBJ2-1; D: TRBD2; length: 16; V: TRBV7-8; DNA: TGTGCCAGCAGCGCCAGGACTAGCGGGCCCTACAATGAGCAGTTCTTC; CDR3: CASSARTSGPYNEQFF
size: NA; J: TRBJ2-7; D: NA; length: 15; V: TRBV13; DNA: TGTGCCAGCAGCCTCCCTCGACAGGACCCCTACGAGCAGTACTTC; CDR3: CASSLPRQDPYEQYF
size: NA; J: TRBJ1-2; D: TRBD1; length: 15; V: TRBV9; DNA: TGTGCCAGCAGCCCTAGCGGGACAGGGGTAAGCGGCTACACCTTC; CDR3: CASSPSGTGVSGYTF
size: NA; J: TRBJ2-3; D: NA; length: 14; V: TRBV7-3; DNA: TGTGCCAGCAGCTCCCGGGCAGGCACAGATACGCAGTATTTT; CDR3: CASSSRAGTDTQYF
size: NA; J: TRBJ2-2; D: TRBD2; length: 17; V: TRBV7-8; DNA: TGTGCCAGCAGCCTCCCAACTAGCGCCCCGCGCACCGGGGAGCTGTTTTTT; CDR3: CASSLPTSAPRTGELFF
size: NA; J: TRBJ2-3; D: NA; length: 16; V: TRBV7-8; DNA: TGTGCCAGCAGCTTAGCTCCGGGACCCTACGCAGATACGCAGTATTTT; CDR3: CASSLAPGPYADTQYF
size: NA; J: TRBJ2-2; D: TRBD2; length: 16; V: TRBV11-3; DNA: TGTGCCAGCAGCGGTTTAGCGGGAGGCCTCGGCGGGGAGCTGTTTTTT; CDR3: CASSGLAGGLGGELFF
size: NA; J: TRBJ1-5; D: NA; length: 13; V: TRBV5-1; DNA: TGCGCCAGCAGTCGGGATAGCAATCAGCCCCAGCATTTT; CDR3: CASSRDSNQPQHF
size: NA; J: TRBJ1-3; D: NA; length: 15; V: TRBV2; DNA: TGTGCCAGCAGTGAAGCATGGGGCGCCGGAAACACCATATATTTT; CDR3: CASSEAWGAGNTIYF
size: NA; J: TRBJ2-6; D: NA; length: 15; V: TRBV9; DNA: TGTGCCAGCAGCCCCCCGGGGTTTGGGGCCAACGTCCTGACTTTC; CDR3: CASSPPGFGANVLTF